The rows below give T cell receptor beta chains drawn from one sample of a study of cytomegalovirus exposure and HLA in healthy donors. The repertoire was sequenced with immunoSEQ multiplex PCR; TCRdb's copy has only in-frame clones and lacks some. Of some 260,000 clones in the sample, about 90% were seen once. Sequenced input: PBMCs. Receptors were obtained from a man younger than 30 in good health and CMV-seropositive. CDR3s include the opening cysteine and the closing phenylalanine or tryptophan. D genes are given only for firm matches. Where a row states a size, it is once, few, many or the class of an expanded clone; other rows omit it.

V	D	J	size	CDR3	DNA
TRBV11-2	TRBD1	TRBJ2-4	NA	CASSSRQGVHIQYF	TGTGCCAGCAGCTCCCGACAGGGGGTACACATTCAGTACTTC
TRBV5-1	NA	TRBJ2-7	NA	CASSLVGSGEQYF	TGCGCCAGCAGCTTGGTCGGGAGTGGCGAGCAGTACTTC
TRBV27	NA	TRBJ1-2	NA	CASSLSPDRTGYTF	TGTGCCAGCAGTTTAAGTCCCGACAGAACCGGCTACACCTTC
TRBV28	TRBD2	TRBJ2-7	NA	CASSPYPGLAAYEQYF	TGTGCCAGCAGTCCTTACCCCGGACTAGCCGCCTACGAGCAGTACTTC
TRBV19	TRBD2	TRBJ2-2	NA	CASSIGRLAGATGELFF	TGTGCCAGTAGTATAGGCCGACTAGCGGGAGCCACCGGGGAGCTGTTTTTT
TRBV6-5	NA	TRBJ2-2	NA	CASSLGGDGELFF	TGTGCCAGCAGTCTTGGGGGTGACGGGGAGCTGTTTTTT
TRBV5-1	NA	TRBJ2-7	NA	CASSLGPAPYEQYF	TGCGCCAGCAGCTTGGGACCAGCCCCCTACGAGCAGTACTTC
TRBV7-9	NA	TRBJ1-5	NA	CASSPGDATNQPQHF	TGTGCCAGCAGCCCAGGGGACGCGACCAATCAGCCCCAGCATTTT
TRBV9	TRBD1	TRBJ2-5	NA	CASSQTPQGGETQYF	TGTGCCAGCAGCCAGACCCCACAGGGGGGAGAGACCCAGTACTTC
TRBV25-1	TRBD1	TRBJ1-2	NA	CASRRDRVSGYTF	TGTGCCAGCAGAAGAGACAGGGTTTCTGGCTACACCTTC
TRBV27	NA	TRBJ1-5	NA	CASRPWGGSDQPQHF	TGTGCCAGCAGGCCTTGGGGGGGCTCCGATCAGCCCCAGCATTTT
TRBV18	TRBD2	TRBJ2-1	NA	CASSWTSGSVNEQFF	TGTGCCAGCTCCTGGACTAGCGGGAGTGTTAATGAGCAGTTCTTC
TRBV2	NA	TRBJ1-1	NA	CASSSVTANTEAFF	TGTGCCAGCAGCTCCGTTACAGCGAACACTGAAGCTTTCTTT
TRBV4-1	NA	TRBJ2-7	NA	CASSQDTTGSYEQYF	TGCGCCAGCAGCCAAGATACAACCGGCTCCTACGAGCAGTACTTC
TRBV6-5	NA	TRBJ2-1	NA	CASSLSGAYNEQFF	TGTGCCAGCAGCCTCAGCGGAGCATACAATGAGCAGTTCTTC
TRBV28	NA	TRBJ1-2	NA	CASSSPGWAKGYTF	TGTGCCAGCAGTTCTCCCGGTTGGGCGAAAGGCTACACCTTC
TRBV6-5	NA	TRBJ2-3	NA	CASSYSKSGTDTQYF	TGTGCCAGCAGTTACTCGAAGTCGGGCACAGATACGCAGTATTTT
TRBV4-1	TRBD1	TRBJ1-2	NA	CASSAPGTGGNYGYTF	TGCGCCAGCAGCGCTCCCGGGACAGGGGGCAACTATGGCTACACCTTC
TRBV6-1	NA	TRBJ2-7	NA	CATKQWDEQYF	TGTGCCACCAAGCAATGGGACGAGCAGTACTTC
TRBV13	TRBD1	TRBJ1-4	NA	CASSPTGGAGADEKLFF	TGTGCCAGCAGTCCAACAGGGGGGGCGGGTGCCGATGAAAAACTGTTTTTT
TRBV9	TRBD2	TRBJ2-3	once	CASSFSGRVADTQYF	TGTGCCAGCAGCTTTAGCGGGAGGGTTGCAGATACGCAGTATTTT
TRBV27	TRBD2	TRBJ2-7	NA	CASRRPGTSGTYEQYF	TGTGCCAGCAGGCGTCCTGGGACTAGCGGGACCTACGAGCAGTACTTC
TRBV7-2	TRBD2	TRBJ2-1	many	CASSLVLAGENEQFF	TGTGCCAGCAGCTTAGTTTTAGCGGGAGAGAATGAGCAGTTCTTC
TRBV11-2	TRBD1	TRBJ1-1	NA	CASSRNRGGTEAFF	TGTGCCAGCAGCCGGAACAGGGGAGGGACTGAAGCTTTCTTT
TRBV15	TRBD2	TRBJ2-7	NA	CATSRVAGGPYEQYF	TGTGCCACCAGCAGAGTAGCGGGAGGGCCATACGAGCAGTACTTC
TRBV4-2	NA	TRBJ1-2	NA	CASSQDAGNYGYTF	TGTGCCAGCAGCCAAGACGCAGGCAACTATGGCTACACCTTC
TRBV7-8	TRBD1	TRBJ1-1	NA	CASSPGTVEAFF	TGTGCCAGCAGCCCCGGGACAGTGGAAGCTTTCTTT
TRBV6-1	NA	TRBJ1-1	NA	CASRPTGEAFF	TGTGCCAGCAGACCGACAGGTGAAGCTTTCTTT